The clone carrying this T cell receptor (beta chain) was counted once. These data belong to a study of blood T cell repertoires in COVID-19. In the study overall: Acute-phase and convalescent COVID-19 samples originated in the United States, Italy and Spain. In each case, the material was cDNA or gDNA derived from T cells, B-cell-depleted T cells, or PBMCs.

Trimming removed 4 bases from V and 3 bases from J; junction bases left unmatched: 5. CDR3 length: 15 residues. Germline CDR1 is MGHRA and CDR2 is YSYEKL. Authors' methods: For nucleated cells, counts were estimated from reference gene primer amplification. The assay was immunoSEQ multiplex PCR, and TCRdb's table has in-frame clones only and misses some. V and J calls plus clone size are reproduced from that table; the DNA served to infer D and trimming. The table records under 100,000 clones, 80% to 90% of them present only once. The sequenced material came from peripheral blood. The chain links TRBV4-1 to TRBJ2-1; 8 nucleotides match TRBD1. The receptor's source is a man in his fifties or sixties with active COVID-19. CDR3 region: CASSRTGTGYNEQFF. The DNA of the CDR3 is TGCGCCAGCAGCCGAACCGGGACAGGCTACAATGAGCAGTTCTTC.